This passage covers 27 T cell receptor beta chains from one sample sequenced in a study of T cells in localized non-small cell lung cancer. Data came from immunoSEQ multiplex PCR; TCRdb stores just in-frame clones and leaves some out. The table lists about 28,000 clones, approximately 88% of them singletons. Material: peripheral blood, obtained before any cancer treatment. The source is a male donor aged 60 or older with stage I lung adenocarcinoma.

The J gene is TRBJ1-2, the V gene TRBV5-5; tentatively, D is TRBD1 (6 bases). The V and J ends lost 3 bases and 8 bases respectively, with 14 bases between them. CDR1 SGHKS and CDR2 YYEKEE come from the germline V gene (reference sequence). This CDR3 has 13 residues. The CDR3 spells CASSSQGQLGYTF. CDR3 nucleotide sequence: TGTGCCAGCAGCTCCCAAGGACAGTTGGGCTACACCTTC.

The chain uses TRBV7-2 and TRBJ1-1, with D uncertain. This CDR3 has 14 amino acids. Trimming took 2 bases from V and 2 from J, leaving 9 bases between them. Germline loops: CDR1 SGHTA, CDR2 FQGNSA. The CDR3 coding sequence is TGTGCCAGCAGCTTAAGGGCGGGAAACACTGAAGCTTTCTTT. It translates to CASSLRAGNTEAFF. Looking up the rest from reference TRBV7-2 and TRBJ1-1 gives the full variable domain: GAGVSQSPSNKVTEKGKDVELRCDPISGHTALYWYRQSLGQGLEFLIYFQGNSAPDKSGLPSDRFSAERTGGSVSTLTIQRTQQEDSAVYLCASSLRAGNTEAFFGQGTRLTVV.

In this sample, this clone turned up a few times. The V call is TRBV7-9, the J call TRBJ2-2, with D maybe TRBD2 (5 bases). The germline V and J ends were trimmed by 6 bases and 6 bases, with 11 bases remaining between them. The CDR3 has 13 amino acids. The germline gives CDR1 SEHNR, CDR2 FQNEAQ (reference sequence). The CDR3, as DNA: TGTGCCAGCAGACCCTCCGGGGCCGGGGAGCTGTTTTTT. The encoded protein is CASRPSGAGELFF. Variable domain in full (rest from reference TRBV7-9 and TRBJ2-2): DTGVSQNPRHKITKRGQNVTFRCDPISEHNRLYWYRQTLGQGPEFLTYFQNEAQLEKSRLLSDRFSAERPKGSFSTLEIQRTEQGDSAMYLCASRPSGAGELFFGEGSRLTVL.

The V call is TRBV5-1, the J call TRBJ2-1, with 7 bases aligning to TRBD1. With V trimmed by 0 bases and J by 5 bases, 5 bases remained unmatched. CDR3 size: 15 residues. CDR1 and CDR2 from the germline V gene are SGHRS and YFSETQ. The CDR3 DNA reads TGCGCCAGCAGCTTGGCCGGGACAGCAGACAATGAGCAGTTCTTC. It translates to CASSLAGTADNEQFF.

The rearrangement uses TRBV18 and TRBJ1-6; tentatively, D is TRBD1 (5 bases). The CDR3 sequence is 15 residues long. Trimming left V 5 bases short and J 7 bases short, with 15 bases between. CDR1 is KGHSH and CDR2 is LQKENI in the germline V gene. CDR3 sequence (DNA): TGTGCCAGCTCAAACGATAGGACATTCAATTCACCCCTCCACTTT. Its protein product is CASSNDRTFNSPLHF. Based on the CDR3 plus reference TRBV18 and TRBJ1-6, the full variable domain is NAGVMQNPRHLVRRRGQEARLRCSPMKGHSHVYWYRQLPEEGLKFMVYLQKENIIDESGMPKERFSAEFPKEGPSILRIQQVVRGDSAAYFCASSNDRTFNSPLHFGNGTRLTVT.

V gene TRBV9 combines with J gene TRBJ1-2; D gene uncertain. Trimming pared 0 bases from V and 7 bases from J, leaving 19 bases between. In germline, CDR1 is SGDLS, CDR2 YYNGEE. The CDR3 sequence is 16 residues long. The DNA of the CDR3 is TGTGCCAGCAGCGTAGATCAAGGGCAGTCTCGGGGTGGCTACACCTTC. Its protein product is CASSVDQGQSRGGYTF.

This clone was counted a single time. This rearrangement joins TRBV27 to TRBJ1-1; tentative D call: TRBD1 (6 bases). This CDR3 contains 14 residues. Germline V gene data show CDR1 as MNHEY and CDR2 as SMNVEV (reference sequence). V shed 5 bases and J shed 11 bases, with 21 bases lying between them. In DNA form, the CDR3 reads TGTGCCAGCAGTCCAATAGCCTGGGGGCGAAGGGCTTTCTTT. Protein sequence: CASSPIAWGRRAFF.

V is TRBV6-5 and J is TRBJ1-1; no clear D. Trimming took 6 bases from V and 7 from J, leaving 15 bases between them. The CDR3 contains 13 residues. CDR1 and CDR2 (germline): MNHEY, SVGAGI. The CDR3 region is CASRTHLWGEAFF. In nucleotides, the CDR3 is TGTGCCAGCAGGACCCACTTGTGGGGTGAAGCTTTCTTT.

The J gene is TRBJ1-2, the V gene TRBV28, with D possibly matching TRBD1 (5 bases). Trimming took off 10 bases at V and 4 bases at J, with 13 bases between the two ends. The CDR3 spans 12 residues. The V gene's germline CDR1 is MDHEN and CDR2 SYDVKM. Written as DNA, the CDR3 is TGTGCCACCTACGGGGCGGGCTATGGCTACACCTTC. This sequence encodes CATYGAGYGYTF.

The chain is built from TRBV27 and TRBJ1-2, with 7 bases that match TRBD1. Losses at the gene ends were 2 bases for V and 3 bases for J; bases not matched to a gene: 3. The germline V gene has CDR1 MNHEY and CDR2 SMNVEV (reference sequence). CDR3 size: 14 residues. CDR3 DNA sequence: TGTGCCAGCAGTTTAGACAGGGAGGACTATGGCTACACCTTC. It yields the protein CASSLDREDYGYTF.

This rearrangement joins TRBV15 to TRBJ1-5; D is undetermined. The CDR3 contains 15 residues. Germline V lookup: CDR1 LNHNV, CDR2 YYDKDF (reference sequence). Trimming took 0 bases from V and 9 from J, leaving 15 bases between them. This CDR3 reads CATSRDLAGPGPQHF. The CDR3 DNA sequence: TGTGCCACCAGCAGAGATTTGGCAGGACCGGGGCCCCAGCATTTT.

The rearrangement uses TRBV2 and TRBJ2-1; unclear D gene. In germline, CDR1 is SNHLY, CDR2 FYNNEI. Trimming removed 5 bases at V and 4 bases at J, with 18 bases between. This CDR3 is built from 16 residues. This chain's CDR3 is CASSLKGRLDYNEQFF. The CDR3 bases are TGTGCCAGCAGTTTAAAGGGTCGATTGGATTACAATGAGCAGTTCTTC.

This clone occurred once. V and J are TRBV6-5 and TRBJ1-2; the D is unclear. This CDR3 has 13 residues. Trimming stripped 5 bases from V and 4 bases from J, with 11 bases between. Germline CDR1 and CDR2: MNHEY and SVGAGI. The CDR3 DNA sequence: TGTGCCAGCAGTCCAGGCGACCTCTATGGCTACACCTTC. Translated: CASSPGDLYGYTF.

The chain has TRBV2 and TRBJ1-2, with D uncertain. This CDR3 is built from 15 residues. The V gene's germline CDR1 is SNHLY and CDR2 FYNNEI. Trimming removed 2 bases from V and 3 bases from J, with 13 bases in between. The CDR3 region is CASSEMMSGDYGYTF. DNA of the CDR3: TGTGCCAGCAGTGAAATGATGAGTGGGGACTATGGCTACACCTTC.

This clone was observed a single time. CDR3: CASSKVRDRRSYEQYF. The CDR3 DNA follows: TGTGCCAGCAGCAAAGTTAGAGACAGGAGGTCCTACGAGCAGTACTTC. The gene calls are TRBV21-1 and TRBJ2-7; the table gives TRBD1 as D, unverified against the DNA. TRBV21-1 is listed as a pseudogene. The CDR3 totals 16 residues.

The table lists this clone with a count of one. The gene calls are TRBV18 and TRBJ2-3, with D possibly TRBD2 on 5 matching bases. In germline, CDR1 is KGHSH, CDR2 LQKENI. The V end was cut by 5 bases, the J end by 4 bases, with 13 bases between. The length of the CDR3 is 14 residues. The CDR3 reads CASSIEGLADTQYF. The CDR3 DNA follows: TGTGCCAGCTCAATAGAGGGCCTGGCAGATACGCAGTATTTT. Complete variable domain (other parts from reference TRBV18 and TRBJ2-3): NAGVMQNPRHLVRRRGQEARLRCSPMKGHSHVYWYRQLPEEGLKFMVYLQKENIIDESGMPKERFSAEFPKEGPSILRIQQVVRGDSAAYFCASSIEGLADTQYFGPGTRLTVL.

The CDR3 protein is CASRSWDRGRTEAFF. As DNA, the CDR3 is TGTGCCAGCAGGTCGTGGGACAGGGGTAGGACTGAAGCTTTCTTT. The rearrangement joins TRBV27 to TRBJ1-1, with 10 bases that match TRBD1. J lost 5 bases, V lost 6 bases, and 9 bases had no gene match. Germline lookup yields CDR1 MNHEY and CDR2 SMNVEV (reference sequence). The CDR3 is 15 amino acids.

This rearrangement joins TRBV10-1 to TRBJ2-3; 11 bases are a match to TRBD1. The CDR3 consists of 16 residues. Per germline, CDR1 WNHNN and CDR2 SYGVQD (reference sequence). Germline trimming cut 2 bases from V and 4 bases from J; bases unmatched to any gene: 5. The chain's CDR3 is CASSEGQGARSDTQYF. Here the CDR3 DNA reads TGCGCCAGCAGTGAGGGACAGGGGGCAAGATCAGATACGCAGTATTTT.

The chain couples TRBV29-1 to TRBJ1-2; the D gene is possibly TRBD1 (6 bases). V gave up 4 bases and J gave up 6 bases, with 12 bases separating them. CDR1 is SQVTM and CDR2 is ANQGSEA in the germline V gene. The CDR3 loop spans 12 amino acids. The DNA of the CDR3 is TGCAGCGTTGCGTCACAGGGCGATGGCTACACCTTC. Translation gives CSVASQGDGYTF.

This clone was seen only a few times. The CDR3 reads CASSYEVGHEQFF. For the CDR3, the DNA is TGTGCCAGCAGTTACGAGGTTGGCCATGAGCAGTTCTTC. J is TRBJ2-1 and V is TRBV6-5, with D unclear. The length of the CDR3 is 13 residues. Germline V CDR1 and CDR2: MNHEY, SVGAGI. The V gene lost 2 bases and the J gene lost 8 bases, with 10 bases spanning the gap.

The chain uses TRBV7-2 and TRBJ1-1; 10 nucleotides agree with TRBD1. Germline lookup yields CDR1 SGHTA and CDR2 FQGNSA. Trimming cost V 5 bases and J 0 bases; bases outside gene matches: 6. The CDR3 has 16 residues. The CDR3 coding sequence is TGTGCCAGCAGCCGGACAGGGGGAGCTATGAACACTGAAGCTTTCTTT. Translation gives CASSRTGGAMNTEAFF. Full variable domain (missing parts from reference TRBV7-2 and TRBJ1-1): GAGVSQSPSNKVTEKGKDVELRCDPISGHTALYWYRQSLGQGLEFLIYFQGNSAPDKSGLPSDRFSAERTGGSVSTLTIQRTQQEDSAVYLCASSRTGGAMNTEAFFGQGTRLTVV.

DNA of the CDR3: TGTGCCAGCAGCAAGGGAGGGACAGGGCACTCCTACGAGCAGTACTTC. Its translation: CASSKGGTGHSYEQYF. V is TRBV21-1 and J is TRBJ2-7; TRBD1, as called in the table, went unchecked against the DNA. TRBV21-1 is assigned pseudogene status. The CDR3 totals 16 residues.

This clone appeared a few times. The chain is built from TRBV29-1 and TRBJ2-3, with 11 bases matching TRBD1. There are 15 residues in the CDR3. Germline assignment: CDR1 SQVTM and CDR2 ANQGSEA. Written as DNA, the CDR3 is TGCAGTGCGGGCCGGGGGACAGGGGGGACAGATACGCAGTATTTT. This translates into CSAGRGTGGTDTQYF.

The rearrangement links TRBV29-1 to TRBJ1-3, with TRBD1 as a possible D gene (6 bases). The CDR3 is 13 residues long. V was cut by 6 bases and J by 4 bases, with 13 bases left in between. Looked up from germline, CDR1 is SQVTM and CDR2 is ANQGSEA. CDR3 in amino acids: CSVSSTGGNTIYF. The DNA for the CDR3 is TGCAGCGTCTCCTCAACAGGGGGAAACACCATATATTTT.

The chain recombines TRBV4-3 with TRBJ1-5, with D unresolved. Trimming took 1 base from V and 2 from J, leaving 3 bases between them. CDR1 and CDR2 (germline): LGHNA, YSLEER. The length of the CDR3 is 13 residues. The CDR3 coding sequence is TGCGCCAGCAGCCAAGTTCGCAATCAGCCCCAGCATTTT. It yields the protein CASSQVRNQPQHF.

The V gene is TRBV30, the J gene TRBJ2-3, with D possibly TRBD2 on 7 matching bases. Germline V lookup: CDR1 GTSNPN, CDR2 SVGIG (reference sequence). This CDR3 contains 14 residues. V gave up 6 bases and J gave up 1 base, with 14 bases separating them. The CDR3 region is CACRGAVRTDTQYF. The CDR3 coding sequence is TGTGCCTGCCGGGGGGCAGTCCGCACAGATACGCAGTATTTT.

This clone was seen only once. As DNA, the CDR3 is TGTGCCAGCAGAACCCCAGCGCCCTATGGCTACACCTTC. It codes for CASRTPAPYGYTF. V is TRBV28 and J is TRBJ1-2; D unclear. Germline loops: CDR1 MDHEN, CDR2 SYDVKM. This CDR3 is built from 13 residues. The V end was cut by 6 bases, the J end by 4 bases, with 12 bases between.